The 20 T cell receptor beta chains presented below share a single source sample, sequenced in a study of regulatory T cells in long-lasting Graves disease. Sample time point: persistent/refractory GD, antithyroid drugs over 5 years with positive TRAb. Isolated PBMC RNA provided the starting material for the TCR library. Researchers made TCR beta libraries by using iRepertoire HTBI primers and running Arm-PCR on CDR3 regions. From the multiplex PCR reads, TCRdb called clonotypes with MiXCR, one entry per CDR3 protein. Among around 400,000 distinct CDR3 sequences listed, roughly a quarter were seen once. The starting material was peripheral blood mononuclear cells (PBMCs), obtained when the disease was refractory, from a patient treated with antithyroid drugs. These receptors all come from a female donor with Graves disease.

This chain joins TRBV13 and TRBJ1-1, with a weak D call TRBD1 (5 bases). The CDR3 consists of 14 residues. Germline CDR1 reads PRHDT; CDR2 reads FYEKMQ (reference sequence). V dropped 4 bases and J dropped 3 bases, with 12 bases sitting between them. CDR3 coding DNA: TGTGCCAGCAGCTCACGGGGCTCGGACACTGAAGCTTTCTTT. Translated, it gives CASSSRGSDTEAFF.

The rearrangement links TRBV7-2 to TRBJ2-7; the match to TRBD1 covers 9 bases. V lost 5 bases and J lost 4; bases outside the gene matches: 9. This CDR3 is 15 amino acids long. Germline lookup yields CDR1 SGHTA and CDR2 FQGNSA. The CDR3 sequence: CASSLQTGGGYEQYF. In DNA, the CDR3 is TGTGCCAGCAGCCTCCAGACAGGGGGGGGGTACGAGCAGTACTTC.

This clonotype was observed at least ten times. The chain recombines TRBV20-1 with TRBJ2-5, with D unresolved. The CDR3 extends over 14 amino acids. Trimming shortened V by 5 bases and J by 4 bases, and 17 bases separated the two germline ends. Germline CDR1 is DFQATT and CDR2 is SNEGSKA (reference sequence). The CDR3 here is CSAPTSERGETQYF. DNA for the CDR3: TGCAGTGCTCCTACTTCCGAGCGCGGAGAGACCCAGTACTTC.

This clonotype was counted at least ten times. The CDR3 is CASSLTSKETQYF. The CDR3 nucleotides read TGTGCCAGCAGCTTAACTAGTAAAGAGACCCAGTACTTC. The chain uses TRBV7-3 and TRBJ2-5; the D is unclear. Between the trimmed V and J ends, which lost 0 bases and 3 bases, there was a span of 5 bases. The length of the CDR3 is 13 residues. Per germline, CDR1 SGHTA and CDR2 FQGTGA.

The V call is TRBV27, the J call TRBJ2-5; D may match TRBD1 or TRBD2 (5 bases each). The CDR3 sequence is 15 residues long. Trimming removed 8 bases from V and 0 bases from J, with 16 bases in between. Germline-derived CDR1 and CDR2 are MNHEY and SMNVEV (reference sequence). The CDR3, as DNA: TGTGCCAGCTCCGATTGGGACGGACACCAAGAGACCCAGTACTTC. Its translation: CASSDWDGHQETQYF.

Here the CDR3 DNA reads TGCAGTGCTAGAGAGTCCAGGGGGGGTGGGTATAGCAATCAGCCCCAGCATTTT. Amino acids: CSARESRGGGYSNQPQHF. The J gene is TRBJ1-5, the V gene TRBV20-1; 7 bases map to TRBD1. Per germline, CDR1 DFQATT and CDR2 SNEGSKA (reference sequence). The length of the CDR3 is 18 residues. Losses at the gene ends were 0 bases for V and 0 bases for J; bases not matched to a gene: 11.

This clonotype showed up just a few times. The chain employs TRBV20-1 and TRBJ2-7; 9 bases agree with TRBD2. CDR3 length: 14 residues. With 4 bases clipped from V and 2 bases from J, the junction kept 6 bases outside the gene matches. Germline V CDR1 and CDR2: DFQATT, SNEGSKA (reference sequence). The CDR3 sequence: CSATPPSGTYEQYF. CDR3 in DNA: TGCAGTGCTACTCCTCCTAGCGGGACCTACGAGCAGTACTTC.

This clonotype has more than one count but fewer than ten. The chain recombines TRBV19 with TRBJ2-3; D may be TRBD1 (5 bases). The CDR3 has 14 amino acids. Per germline, CDR1 LNHDA and CDR2 SQIVND (reference sequence). Trimming removed 11 bases from V and 8 bases from J, with 23 bases in between. The CDR3: CASLSDRGGRTQYF. The CDR3 DNA follows: TGTGCCTCTCTCTCAGACAGAGGTGGCCGTACGCAGTATTTT. The full variable domain, completed using reference TRBV19 and TRBJ2-3, is DGGITQSPKYLFRKEGQNVTLSCEQNLNHDAMYWYRQDPGQGLRLIYYSQIVNDFQKGDIAEGYSVSREKKESFPLTVTSAQKNPTAFYLCASLSDRGGRTQYFGPGTRLTVL.

The rearrangement uses TRBV7-2 and TRBJ1-2; 7 positions match TRBD1. From germline, CDR1 is SGHTA and CDR2 FQGNSA. The CDR3 length is 14 residues. V shed 4 bases and J 4 bases; nucleotides not matched to a gene: 6. The CDR3, as DNA: TGTGCCAGCAGCTCGACAGGGTTACTCTATGGCTACACCTTC. Its protein product is CASSSTGLLYGYTF.

This clonotype came up a few times. The chain is built from TRBV6-1 and TRBJ2-7; D gene unclear. Germline assignment: CDR1 MNHNS and CDR2 SASEGT. The CDR3 is 14 amino acids. V lost 8 bases and J lost 6, with 20 bases in between. CDR3: CASHAVVAHSEQYF. The DNA for the CDR3 is TGTGCCAGCCATGCCGTGGTAGCTCATAGCGAGCAGTACTTC.

This clonotype was found a few times. V and J are TRBV28 and TRBJ2-7; weak D call: TRBD2 (6 bases). From germline, CDR1 is MDHEN and CDR2 SYDVKM. CDR3 size: 15 residues. Trimming left V 5 bases short and J 6 bases short, with 20 bases between. CDR3 nucleotide sequence: TGTGCCAGCAGTCCGTTACTAGCTCTTACAATCGAGCAGTACTTC. It codes for CASSPLLALTIEQYF.

The rearrangement links TRBV10-3 to TRBJ2-2; no definite D call. V was shortened by 0 bases and J by 4 bases, with 12 bases between the two germline ends. There are 16 residues in the CDR3. CDR1 ENHRY and CDR2 SYGVKD come from the germline V gene. CDR3 in amino acids: CAISESLGSGTGELFF. CDR3 sequence (DNA): TGTGCCATCAGTGAGTCCTTAGGGTCGGGCACCGGGGAGCTGTTTTTT.

The V gene is TRBV6-2 or TRBV6-3, the J gene TRBJ1-2, with D possibly TRBD1 on 5 matching bases. The CDR3 spans 15 residues. The V gene's germline CDR1 is MNHEY and CDR2 SVGEGT. Trimming took 7 bases from V and 4 from J, leaving 19 bases between them. The CDR3 region is CASNAQRGTAYGYTF. Written as DNA, the CDR3 is TGTGCCAGCAACGCCCAAAGGGGAACAGCCTATGGCTACACCTTC.

This clonotype has more than one count but fewer than ten. This chain joins TRBV29-1 and TRBJ2-7; 9 bases line up with TRBD1. CDR1 is SQVTM, CDR2 ANQGSEA, per germline. V lost 5 bases to trimming and J lost 1 base; unmatched junction nucleotides: 12. The CDR3 extends over 16 amino acids. Here the CDR3 reads CSVIGQGRARSYEQYF. The CDR3 nucleotides read TGCAGCGTTATCGGACAGGGGAGGGCGCGATCCTACGAGCAGTACTTC.

V is TRBV29-1 and J is TRBJ2-2, with TRBD1 matching over 10 bases. The CDR3 totals 13 residues. From germline, CDR1 is SQVTM and CDR2 ANQGSEA. The CDR3 spells CSTLGQGAGELFF. In DNA, the CDR3 is TGCAGTACACTAGGACAGGGGGCCGGGGAGCTGTTTTTT.

This clonotype appeared many times. J is TRBJ2-7 and V is TRBV6-9; D gene ambiguous. This CDR3 region has 15 residues. Germline loops: CDR1 MNHGY, CDR2 SVAAGI. Trimming took 3 bases from V and 5 from J, leaving 17 bases between them. CDR3 DNA: TGTGCCAGCAGTTACGGGCTGGCACTTGGCCACGAGCAGTACTTC. It is translated as CASSYGLALGHEQYF.

The V call is TRBV28, the J call TRBJ2-7; D is perhaps TRBD1 (5 bases). Germline V gene data show CDR1 as MDHEN and CDR2 as SYDVKM. This CDR3 contains 14 residues. Between the trimmed V and J ends, which lost 5 bases and 3 bases, there was a span of 14 bases. CDR3 coding DNA: TGTGCCAGCAGTATCCGACAGACCTTCTACGAGCAGTACTTC. As protein: CASSIRQTFYEQYF.

The rearrangement links TRBV19 to TRBJ2-7; 8 bases are a match to TRBD2. This CDR3 spans 14 amino acids. Losses at the gene ends were 6 bases for V and 2 bases for J; bases not matched to a gene: 6. The germline V gene has CDR1 LNHDA and CDR2 SQIVND (reference sequence). The CDR3 sequence is CASSRPGGAYEQYF. Here the CDR3 DNA reads TGTGCCAGTAGCAGGCCGGGAGGGGCCTACGAGCAGTACTTC.

This clonotype was detected many times. Compared with germline, one end of the junction differs, possibly owing to a read error. The gene calls are TRBV4-1 and TRBJ1-2; the match to TRBD1 covers 7 bases. CDR3 length: 13 residues. Germline assignment: CDR1 MGHRA and CDR2 YSYEKL. The CDR3 reads CASSRGTDYGYTF. The CDR3 DNA follows: TGTGCCAGCAGCAGGGGGACCGACTATGGCTACACCTTC.

The chain combines TRBV25-1 with TRBJ2-5; no firm D call. V was clipped by 1 base and J by 5 bases, with 11 bases between them. Germline values: CDR1 MGHDK, CDR2 SYGVNS. The CDR3 extends over 14 amino acids. In DNA form, the CDR3 reads TGTGCCAGCAGTGAATTGAAGGGTGTGGAGACCCAGTACTTC. This gives the protein CASSELKGVETQYF.